This entry lists 29 T cell receptor beta chains sequenced from one sample in a study of T cell responses to AZD1222 COVID-19 vaccine. Here immunoSEQ multiplex PCR was the method, and the copy in TCRdb shows in-frame clones only, minus some. The sample yields about 110,000 clones, roughly 90% seen once. The sample here was peripheral blood, taken on day 0 of AZD1222 vaccination. The origin of the receptors is an adult in good health.

The chain carries TRBV5-1 and TRBJ1-1; 7 nucleotides agree with TRBD1. V lost 3 bases, J lost 1 base, and 3 bases stayed unmatched. The CDR3 sequence is 14 residues long. The germline V gene encodes CDR1 SGHRS and CDR2 YFSETQ. CDR3 bases: TGCGCCAGCAGCTCGGGACAGCCGAACACTGAAGCTTTCTTT. Translation: CASSSGQPNTEAFF. Combining the CDR3 with reference TRBV5-1 and TRBJ1-1 gives the whole variable domain KAGVTQTPRYLIKTRGQQVTLSCSPISGHRSVSWYQQTPGQGLQFLFEYFSETQRNKGNFPGRFSGRQFSNSRSEMNVSTLELGDSALYLCASSSGQPNTEAFFGQGTRLTVV.

The table lists this clone with a count of one. V is TRBV5-1 and J is TRBJ1-1; a possible D gene is TRBD1 (5 bases). The ends were cut back, 0 bases at V and 1 base at J, with 7 bases in the middle. From germline, CDR1 is SGHRS and CDR2 YFSETQ. CDR3 size: 14 residues. The CDR3 reads CASSLEGPNTEAFF. The DNA of the CDR3 is TGCGCCAGCAGCTTGGAGGGGCCGAACACTGAAGCTTTCTTT.

This clone was picked up one time. The V gene is TRBV5-1, the J gene TRBJ2-3, with 14 positions matching TRBD2. The CDR3 runs to 15 residues. Germline trimming cut 3 bases from V and 6 bases from J; bases unmatched to any gene: 3. CDR1 and CDR2 (germline): SGHRS, YFSETQ. DNA for the CDR3: TGCGCCAGCAGCTCCCGACTAGCGGGAGGGGATACGCAGTATTTT. This translates into CASSSRLAGGDTQYF.

The rearrangement joins TRBV18 to TRBJ1-1; maybe TRBD1 (5 bases). Germline values: CDR1 KGHSH, CDR2 LQKENI. This CDR3 region has 13 residues. V was pared by 6 bases and J by 0 bases, with 8 bases between. The CDR3: CASSGTVNTEAFF. As DNA, the CDR3 is TGTGCCAGCTCCGGGACGGTGAACACTGAAGCTTTCTTT.

V gene TRBV19 combines with J gene TRBJ2-7, with D possibly being TRBD2 (6 bases). CDR3 length: 16 residues. The V gene's germline CDR1 is LNHDA and CDR2 SQIVND (reference sequence). V dropped 1 base and J dropped 0 bases, with 13 bases sitting between them. CDR3 nucleotides: TGTGCCAGTAGTATAGTTGGGACTCAGAGCTCCTACGAGCAGTACTTC. Translating gives CASSIVGTQSSYEQYF.

The V gene is TRBV7-9, the J gene TRBJ2-1, with D perhaps TRBD2 (5 bases). The CDR3 totals 13 residues. V was pared by 5 bases and J by 10 bases, with 15 bases between. Germline V gives CDR1 SEHNR, CDR2 FQNEAQ (reference sequence). The CDR3 sequence: CASSLAGVYEQFF. The DNA of the CDR3 is TGTGCCAGCAGCCTCGCCGGGGTTTACGAGCAGTTCTTC.

V usage is TRBV7-3 and J usage is TRBJ2-3, with no clear D. CDR3 length equals 12 residues. Germline-derived CDR1 and CDR2 are SGHTA and FQGTGA. Trimming shortened V by 5 bases and J by 10 bases, and 13 bases separated the two germline ends. The CDR3 nucleotides are TGTGCCAGCAGCCCTAGACCGGGCCCGCAGTATTTT. Amino acids: CASSPRPGPQYF. The whole variable domain, filled in from reference TRBV7-3 and TRBJ2-3, reads GAGVSQTPSNKVTEKGKYVELRCDPISGHTALYWYRQSLGQGPEFLIYFQGTGAADDSGLPNDRFFAVRPEGSVSTLKIQRTERGDSAVYLCASSPRPGPQYFGPGTRLTVL.

A single count supports this clone. The J gene is TRBJ2-7, the V gene TRBV28; 9 nucleotides match TRBD1. This CDR3 is built from 15 residues. The V and J ends lost 1 base and 5 bases, in that order; junction bases with no gene match: 6. The germline gives CDR1 MDHEN, CDR2 SYDVKM. CDR3 in DNA: TGTGCCAGCAGTTTATCCGGGACAGGGAGCCACGAGCAGTACTTC. It yields the protein CASSLSGTGSHEQYF.

The rearrangement links TRBV19 to TRBJ1-3, with D unclear. Germline lookup yields CDR1 LNHDA and CDR2 SQIVND (reference sequence). Trimming took off 4 bases at V and 0 bases at J, with 10 bases between the two ends. The CDR3 contains 15 residues. The CDR3 protein is CASSKLDFSGNTIYF. For the CDR3, the DNA is TGTGCCAGTAGTAAATTGGACTTCTCTGGAAACACCATATATTTT. Full variable domain (outside the CDR3, taken from reference TRBV19 and TRBJ1-3): DGGITQSPKYLFRKEGQNVTLSCEQNLNHDAMYWYRQDPGQGLRLIYYSQIVNDFQKGDIAEGYSVSREKKESFPLTVTSAQKNPTAFYLCASSKLDFSGNTIYFGEGSWLTVV.

This chain links TRBV3-1 (or the pseudogene TRBV3-2) with TRBJ1-1, with D unclear. Germline V lookup: CDR1 LGHDT, CDR2 YNNKEL (reference sequence). The CDR3 contains 13 residues. V lost 1 base to trimming and J lost 7 bases, with 10 bases between them. The CDR3 spells CASSQGLGGEAFF. CDR3 coding DNA: TGTGCCAGCAGCCAAGGTCTTGGTGGTGAAGCTTTCTTT.

The chain joins TRBV29-1 to TRBJ1-1, with D possibly matching TRBD1 (5 bases). CDR1 SQVTM and CDR2 ANQGSEA come from the germline V gene. The length of the CDR3 is 16 residues. The ends were cut back, 5 bases at V and 1 base at J, with 20 bases in the middle. The CDR3 DNA reads as TGCAGCGTTTCAGGCACTTTGAGGGGATCGAACACTGAAGCTTTCTTT. Encoded protein: CSVSGTLRGSNTEAFF.

V is TRBV5-1 and J is TRBJ2-3, with TRBD2 matching over 10 bases. The CDR3 runs to 14 residues. V gave up 7 bases and J gave up 5 bases; unmatched junction bases: 7. Germline V gene sequence: CDR1 SGHRS, CDR2 YFSETQ. CDR3 nucleotides: TGCGCCAGCTATAGCGGGAGGACGGGAGATACGCAGTATTTT. Protein: CASYSGRTGDTQYF.

The rearrangement joins TRBV28 to TRBJ2-1; TRBD2 matches 12 bases. Germline lookup yields CDR1 MDHEN and CDR2 SYDVKM. The CDR3 runs to 15 residues. The V gene end was trimmed by 4 bases and the J gene end by 4 bases; junction bases not matched to a gene: 2. Written as DNA, the CDR3 is TGTGCCAGCAGTTCTGGACTAGCGGGGTACAATGAGCAGTTCTTC. As protein: CASSSGLAGYNEQFF. The variable domain in full, completed from reference TRBV28 and TRBJ2-1, reads DVKVTQSSRYLVKRTGEKVFLECVQDMDHENMFWYRQDPGLGLRLIYFSYDVKMKEKGDIPEGYSVSREKKERFSLILESASTNQTSMYLCASSSGLAGYNEQFFGPGTRLTVL.

V is TRBV12-3 or TRBV12-4 and J is TRBJ1-1; D might be TRBD1 (6 bases). V shed 7 bases and J shed 0 bases, with 9 bases lying between them. This CDR3 has 13 amino acids. CDR3 sequence reads: CASKGTLNTEAFF. The CDR3 DNA is TGTGCCAGCAAGGGGACATTGAACACTGAAGCTTTCTTT.

The V gene is TRBV11-1, the J gene TRBJ1-4; D uncertain. There are 15 residues in the CDR3. V was trimmed by 2 bases and J by 2 bases, leaving 9 bases between them. The germline V gene has CDR1 SGHAT and CDR2 FQDESV (reference sequence). CDR3 sequence: CASSLSPQTNEKLFF. The CDR3 nucleotides read TGTGCCAGCAGCTTAAGCCCGCAGACTAATGAAAAACTGTTTTTT.

The genes are TRBV15 and TRBJ2-3; possible D gene TRBD2, 6 bases. Trimming took off 1 base at V and 5 bases at J, with 13 bases between the two ends. The CDR3 has 15 amino acids. CDR1 is LNHNV and CDR2 is YYDKDF in the germline V gene (reference sequence). The DNA for the CDR3 is TGTGCCACCAGCAGAGGGGGGGTAGGGAGAGATACGCAGTATTTT. Translating it yields CATSRGGVGRDTQYF.

The V and J genes are TRBV28 and TRBJ2-3; maybe TRBD2 (6 bases). With 5 bases removed from V and 13 bases from J, the gap between germline ends came to 25 bases. The CDR3 extends over 15 amino acids. Germline-derived CDR1 and CDR2 are MDHEN and SYDVKM. The CDR3 sequence: CASSQNINLGGNKYF. In nucleotides, the CDR3 is TGTGCCAGCAGTCAAAATATCAATTTGGGAGGAAATAAGTATTTT. Drawing the rest from reference TRBV28 and TRBJ2-3, the complete variable domain is DVKVTQSSRYLVKRTGEKVFLECVQDMDHENMFWYRQDPGLGLRLIYFSYDVKMKEKGDIPEGYSVSREKKERFSLILESASTNQTSMYLCASSQNINLGGNKYFGPGTRLTVL.

This rearrangement joins TRBV7-2 to TRBJ1-2; D perhaps matches TRBD1 (6 bases). Deletions cut 0 bases from V and 4 bases from J, with 12 bases between. Germline values: CDR1 SGHTA, CDR2 FQGNSA. The CDR3 runs to 15 residues. The CDR3 DNA follows: TGTGCCAGCAGCTTAGCGGTGACAGGACTCTATGGCTACACCTTC. This gives the protein CASSLAVTGLYGYTF.

This chain connects TRBV28 to TRBJ2-1, with D perhaps matching TRBD2 (6 bases). The CDR3 is 15 amino acids. Germline-derived CDR1 and CDR2 are MDHEN and SYDVKM. Trimming took 5 bases from V and 1 from J, leaving 12 bases between them. The CDR3 region is CASSPQGGSYNEQFF. CDR3 nucleotide sequence: TGTGCCAGCAGTCCCCAGGGAGGATCCTACAATGAGCAGTTCTTC.

V gene TRBV9 combines with J gene TRBJ1-6, with D possibly being TRBD1 (6 bases). This CDR3 region has 14 residues. CDR1 SGDLS and CDR2 YYNGEE come from the germline V gene. V lost 1 base to trimming and J lost 5 bases, with 7 bases between them. Written as DNA, the CDR3 is TGTGCCAGCAGCGTATCAGGGGATAATTCACCCCTCCACTTT. Protein sequence: CASSVSGDNSPLHF.

The count of this clone is one. The J gene is TRBJ1-5, the V gene TRBV30; TRBD1 might be the D (5 bases). The CDR3 has 12 residues. V was pared by 8 bases and J by 1 base, with 9 bases between. Germline V gives CDR1 GTSNPN, CDR2 SVGIG (reference sequence). The CDR3 here is CAVGGSNQPQHF. CDR3 DNA: TGTGCCGTGGGGGGAAGCAATCAGCCCCAGCATTTT. Filled out from reference TRBV30 and TRBJ1-5, the complete variable domain reads SQTIHQWPATLVQPVGSPLSLECTVEGTSNPNLYWYRQAAGRGLQLLFYSVGIGQISSEVPQNLSASRPQDRQFILSSKKLLLSDSGFYLCAVGGSNQPQHFGDGTRLSIL.

A word on this clone: Germline and junction disagree at one end, which may indicate a read error. The chain links TRBV4-1 to TRBJ1-2, with a tentative D call TRBD1 (5 bases). Looked up from germline, CDR1 is MGHRA and CDR2 is YSYEKL. The CDR3 is 13 amino acids. CDR3 amino acids: CASSHARDHSGAF. The CDR3 DNA reads as TGCGCCAGCAGCCATGCCCGGGACCATAGTGGCGCCTTC.

This chain uses TRBV3-1 (or the pseudogene TRBV3-2) with TRBJ1-3; D not certain. Trimming pared 4 bases from V and 4 bases from J, leaving 8 bases between. Germline values: CDR1 LGHDT, CDR2 YNNKEL (reference sequence). The CDR3 is 13 residues long. The CDR3 DNA follows: TGTGCCAGCAGCCGACAATCCGGAAACACCATATATTTT. This translates into CASSRQSGNTIYF.

This rearrangement joins TRBV4-1 to TRBJ1-5; TRBD1 matches 7 bases. J gave up 4 bases and V 1 base, and 4 bases lay outside the gene matches. The CDR3 is 15 amino acids. The germline gives CDR1 MGHRA, CDR2 YSYEKL. This chain's CDR3 is CASSQVGRGNQPQHF. In nucleotides, the CDR3 is TGCGCCAGCAGCCAAGTGGGCAGGGGGAATCAGCCCCAGCATTTT.

V usage is TRBV5-4 and J usage is TRBJ2-7; 7 bases align to TRBD1. The germline gives CDR1 SGHNT, CDR2 YYREEE (reference sequence). J was trimmed by 5 bases and V by 1 base; bases with no gene match: 9. The CDR3 has 15 residues. CDR3 nucleotides: TGTGCCAGCAGCTTGAGGACGGGACAGAGAGACGAGCAGTACTTC. Its protein is CASSLRTGQRDEQYF.

This chain links TRBV12-3 or TRBV12-4 with TRBJ2-1; D possibly corresponds to TRBD2 (6 bases). The CDR3 totals 13 residues. Deletions cut 7 bases from V and 6 bases from J, with 13 bases between. The CDR3 reads CASILEGRNEQFF. The CDR3 nucleotides read TGTGCCAGCATCTTGGAGGGGCGCAATGAGCAGTTCTTC.

This clone occurred once. The chain uses TRBV7-8 and TRBJ2-1; D is unclear. This CDR3 region has 15 residues. Trimming removed 0 bases from V and 5 bases from J, with 11 bases in between. The V gene's germline CDR1 is SGHVS and CDR2 FQNEAQ. CDR3 in DNA: TGTGCCAGCAGCTTAGCTGAGACACCAAACAATGAGCAGTTCTTC. This translates into CASSLAETPNNEQFF.

This clone showed up just a few times. The chain is built from TRBV30 and TRBJ2-1; TRBD2 is a possible D gene (7 bases). The germline V and J ends were trimmed by 1 base and 4 bases, with 11 bases remaining between them. Germline values: CDR1 GTSNPN, CDR2 SVGIG (reference sequence). The CDR3 loop spans 14 amino acids. The CDR3 region has the DNA TGTGCCTGGAGTGGGGAGGGGGTGTACAATGAGCAGTTCTTC. Its translation is CAWSGEGVYNEQFF.

The chain is built from TRBV27 and TRBJ2-1, with D uncertain. The V and J ends lost 2 bases and 8 bases respectively, with 7 bases between them. The CDR3 length is 12 residues. Germline values: CDR1 MNHEY, CDR2 SMNVEV (reference sequence). The CDR3 protein is CASSLNWDEQFF. CDR3 sequence (DNA): TGTGCCAGCAGTTTAAATTGGGATGAGCAGTTCTTC.